This T cell receptor (beta chain) comes out of a study of cytomegalovirus exposure and HLA in healthy donors. The PCR ran on 60 Vbeta and 13 Jbeta primers. In the authors' workflow: Later, about 80 million unique TCR beta chains were counted in an analysis, and about 10 million of them were shared. Measured with immunoSEQ multiplex PCR; TCRdb has only the in-frame clones, and not every one. That table supplies the V and J calls and clone size; D and trimming were determined from the DNA. The sample consists of 150,000 or so clones, roughly 84% of them appearing once. All donors participated as healthy donors of bone marrow. The CDR3 consists of 14 residues. Germline CDR1 and CDR2: MGHRA and YSYEKL. V was pared by 4 bases and J by 8 bases, with 14 bases between. This clone occurred once. Its cognate antigen is unknown. Overall study findings and caveats: Per published accounts, TCR beta sequences correctly predicted the HLA-A and HLA-B alleles of most subjects. The authors excluded some V segments, including TRBV6-2 and TRBV6-3, as indistinguishable.

The clonotype originates from a man between 45 and 60 years old in good health and CMV-seropositive. The rearrangement uses TRBV4-1 and TRBJ1-4, with D perhaps matching TRBD1 (5 bases). Sequencing input: PBMCs. DNA for the CDR3: TGCGCCAGCAGCCGAAAGGGGATGGAAGAAAAACTGTTTTTT. This translates into CASSRKGMEEKLFF.